This passage covers 4 T cell receptor beta chains from one sample sequenced in a study of blood T cell repertoires in COVID-19. Sequencing used immunoSEQ multiplex PCR; TCRdb keeps in-frame clones, though not all of them. Of some 300,000 clones listed, approximately 91% were seen once; the top ten hold less than 4%. The sample consisted of PBMCs or T cells enriched from blood (not recorded which). The receptors shown here come from a woman aged 25-40 years who had been exposed to COVID-19.

This clone appeared a few times. The J gene is TRBJ1-3, the V gene TRBV4-3, with a weak D call TRBD1 (6 bases). Deletions cut 0 bases from V and 3 bases from J, with 15 bases between. Per germline, CDR1 LGHNA and CDR2 YSLEER. The CDR3 loop spans 17 amino acids. The CDR3 region has the DNA TGCGCCAGCAGCCAAGATCGCGGGGGGGCTTATGGAAACACCATATATTTT. It encodes CASSQDRGGAYGNTIYF.

The chain is built from TRBV5-4 and TRBJ2-1; tentatively, D is TRBD2 (6 bases). Germline V gene data show CDR1 as SGHNT and CDR2 as YYREEE (reference sequence). The V end lost 2 bases, the J end lost 5 bases, and 8 bases lay between the germline ends. The CDR3 extends over 13 amino acids. CDR3 coding DNA: TGTGCCAGCAGCTTAGCGGGCAACAATGAGCAGTTCTTC. It specifies CASSLAGNNEQFF.

The chain uses TRBV27 and TRBJ1-6; D unclear. CDR3 length equals 18 residues. In germline, CDR1 is MNHEY, CDR2 SMNVEV (reference sequence). The germline V and J ends were trimmed by 3 bases and 0 bases, with 15 bases remaining between them. The CDR3, as DNA: TGTGCCAGCAGTTTCTTAAAGAGCGTATACTCCTATAATTCACCCCTCCACTTT. This encodes CASSFLKSVYSYNSPLHF.

The rearrangement uses TRBV7-2 and TRBJ2-7; the D is unclear. The CDR3 contains 13 residues. Germline loops: CDR1 SGHTA, CDR2 FQGNSA. Trimming stripped 1 base from V and 0 bases from J, with 4 bases between. CDR3 loop: CASSLGISYEQYF. The CDR3 DNA is TGTGCCAGCAGCTTAGGTATCTCCTACGAGCAGTACTTC.